The 29 T cell receptor beta chains below were found in one sample sequenced in a study of T cells in Graves' hyperthyroidism and ophthalmopathy. Amplification targeted TCR beta CDR3 regions from RNA transcripts. Initially, a first-round RT-PCR of the TCR CDR3 employed the HTBI primer set. TCRdb redid the calling of the multiplex PCR reads with MiXCR, one entry per CDR3 protein. This sample yields about 540,000 distinct CDR3 sequences, of which under 60% are seen a single time; roughly 7.7% belongs to the top ten. The material sequenced was peripheral blood or thyroid tissue (not recorded which). Receptors were obtained from a woman aged 18-30 years with Graves' hyperthyroidism.

CDR3 sequence (DNA): TGTGCCAGCAGCTTGGGACTGGTGGACGGCACTGAAGCTTTCTTT. Protein product: CASSLGLVDGTEAFF. This chain joins TRBV7-2 and TRBJ1-1, with D possibly TRBD1 on 5 matching bases. Trimming took 3 bases from V and 4 from J, leaving 15 bases between them. Germline CDR1 is SGHTA and CDR2 is FQGNSA. The CDR3 covers 15 residues.

V and J are TRBV19 and TRBJ2-1, with D possibly matching TRBD1 (6 bases). Deletions cut 2 bases from V and 10 bases from J, with 15 bases between. Germline assignment: CDR1 LNHDA and CDR2 SQIVND (reference sequence). The CDR3 contains 14 residues. The CDR3, as DNA: TGTGCCAGTAGTATAAAAGGGGGAACAGGAGAGCAGTTCTTC. Amino acids: CASSIKGGTGEQFF.

This clonotype was counted at least ten times. The chain recombines TRBV5-1 with TRBJ1-3; no clear D gene. Germline V gives CDR1 SGHRS, CDR2 YFSETQ. V was pared by 0 bases and J by 0 bases, with 4 bases between. This CDR3 has 14 residues. The DNA of the CDR3 is TGCGCCAGCAGCTTGGTAGGCTCTGGAAACACCATATATTTT. It yields the protein CASSLVGSGNTIYF.

The V gene is TRBV2, the J gene TRBJ1-1; a possible D gene is TRBD1 (6 bases). The germline V gene encodes CDR1 SNHLY and CDR2 FYNNEI. The CDR3 spans 13 residues. The ends were cut back, 9 bases at V and 5 bases at J, with 16 bases in the middle. CDR3 in DNA: TGTGCCAGTGATCAGGGGTTGGGGACTGAAGCTTTCTTT. Amino acids: CASDQGLGTEAFF.

The chain links TRBV30 to TRBJ1-2; D is ambiguous. This CDR3 is 13 amino acids long. Germline assignment: CDR1 GTSNPN and CDR2 SVGIG (reference sequence). Trimming took 0 bases from V and 8 from J, leaving 13 bases between them. CDR3 sequence: CAWSVPQWAGYTF. In nucleotides, the CDR3 is TGTGCCTGGAGTGTACCCCAGTGGGCCGGCTACACCTTC.

A word on this clonotype: As the CDR3 is not closed by the conserved phenylalanine or tryptophan, this likely results from a read error. This chain uses TRBV5-6 with TRBJ2-7, with 7 bases that match TRBD1. J lost 3 bases, V lost 3 bases, and 3 bases had no gene match. Germline V lookup: CDR1 SGHDT, CDR2 YYEEEE. This CDR3 has 13 amino acids. The CDR3 nucleotides read TGTGCCAGCAGCTCCGGACAGGTCTACGAGCAGTACTCC. This gives the protein CASSSGQVYEQYS.

The sample holds a few counts of this clonotype. The chain carries TRBV7-8 and TRBJ1-4; D call uncertain. This CDR3 contains 16 residues. Trimming stripped 5 bases from V and 5 bases from J, with 18 bases between. Germline V gives CDR1 SGHVS, CDR2 FQNEAQ. CDR3 residues: CASSGRTSVYNEKLFF. In DNA form, the CDR3 reads TGTGCCAGCAGCGGTAGGACTAGCGTCTACAATGAAAAACTGTTTTTT. The full variable domain, in which reference TRBV7-8 and TRBJ1-4 provide the parts outside the CDR3, is GAGVSQSPRYKVAKRGQDVALRCDPISGHVSLFWYQQALGQGPEFLTYFQNEAQLDKSGLPSDRFFAERPEGSVSTLKIQRTQQEDSAVYLCASSGRTSVYNEKLFFGSGTQLSVL.

This clonotype has a single count. Given the absence of the conserved phenylalanine or tryptophan at the CDR3 end, a read error is likely. This sequence joins TRBV20-1 and TRBJ2-7; possible D gene TRBD2, 6 bases. V was trimmed by 6 bases and J by 0 bases, leaving 15 bases between them. The CDR3 totals 14 residues. Per germline, CDR1 DFQATT and CDR2 SNEGSKA (reference sequence). CDR3 amino acids: CSAKGTLRSYEQYI. Here the CDR3 DNA reads TGCAGTGCCAAAGGGACTTTACGCTCCTACGAGCAGTACATC.

This clonotype has a count of ten or more. The chain carries TRBV7-8 and TRBJ1-5; a possible D gene is TRBD1 (6 bases). Trimming took 0 bases from V and 1 from J, leaving 13 bases between them. The CDR3 length is 17 residues. The germline gives CDR1 SGHVS, CDR2 FQNEAQ. The DNA for the CDR3 is TGTGCCAGCAGCTTAGCGCGCGGGACACGGAGCAATCAGCCCCAGCATTTT. Translating gives CASSLARGTRSNQPQHF.

This chain links TRBV5-1 with TRBJ2-3, with D possibly TRBD2 on 5 matching bases. This CDR3 spans 18 amino acids. The germline V gene encodes CDR1 SGHRS and CDR2 YFSETQ. V shed 4 bases and J shed 2 bases, with 23 bases lying between them. The CDR3 bases are TGCGCCAGCAGCCTTGGAGGCTCCCGGACCTCCTACACAGATACGCAGTATTTT. This gives the protein CASSLGGSRTSYTDTQYF.

This rearrangement joins TRBV2 to TRBJ1-4; D gene ambiguous. Germline V lookup: CDR1 SNHLY, CDR2 FYNNEI. V was cut by 3 bases and J by 5 bases, with 10 bases left in between. CDR3 size: 14 residues. CDR3 protein: CASSEEGNNEKLFF. Written as DNA, the CDR3 is TGTGCCAGCAGTGAGGAGGGCAACAATGAAAAACTGTTTTTT. Variable domain in full (rest from reference TRBV2 and TRBJ1-4): EPEVTQTPSHQVTQMGQEVILRCVPISNHLYFYWYRQILGQKVEFLVSFYNNEISEKSEIFDDQFSVERPDGSNFTLKIRSTKLEDSAMYFCASSEEGNNEKLFFGSGTQLSVL.

With respect to this clonotype: This sequence may be a read error, since a much larger clone differs from it by one base. This rearrangement joins TRBV20-1 to TRBJ2-5, with TRBD1 as a possible D gene (6 bases). CDR1 and CDR2 from the germline V gene are DFQATT and SNEGSKA (reference sequence). The CDR3 runs to 16 residues. CDR3 region: CSAVFSGTPYQGTQYF. The CDR3 nucleotides are TGCAGTGCTGTATTTTCCGGGACACCCTACCAAGGGACCCAGTACTTC.

This clonotype was seen repeatedly, ten times or more. The CDR3, as DNA: TGTGCCAGCAGTTCGGGGTCCCTCGTTTACGAGCAGTACTTC. It is translated as CASSSGSLVYEQYF. The gene calls are TRBV28 and TRBJ2-7; D is possibly TRBD2 (5 bases). The CDR3 loop spans 14 amino acids. The V end was cut by 4 bases, the J end by 4 bases, with 14 bases between. The germline CDR1 and CDR2 sequences are MDHEN and SYDVKM.

This clonotype was seen ten or more times. The V gene is TRBV7-9, the J gene TRBJ1-1, with TRBD1 as a possible D gene (5 bases). The germline V gene has CDR1 SEHNR and CDR2 FQNEAQ (reference sequence). Trimming took 5 bases from V and 3 from J, leaving 19 bases between them. The CDR3 loop spans 16 amino acids. CDR3 sequence (DNA): TGTGCCAGCAGCGTATACAGGCCCAATGGGGACACTGAAGCTTTCTTT. Amino acid sequence: CASSVYRPNGDTEAFF. Looking up the rest from reference TRBV7-9 and TRBJ1-1 gives the full variable domain: DTGVSQNPRHKITKRGQNVTFRCDPISEHNRLYWYRQTLGQGPEFLTYFQNEAQLEKSRLLSDRFSAERPKGSFSTLEIQRTEQGDSAMYLCASSVYRPNGDTEAFFGQGTRLTVV.

This clonotype was recorded many times. The chain links TRBV6-5 to TRBJ2-7, with TRBD2 identical over 8 bases. CDR1 and CDR2 (germline): MNHEY, SVGAGI. The CDR3 has 16 residues. V lost 0 bases, J lost 2 bases, and 6 bases stayed unmatched. CDR3 nucleotides: TGTGCCAGCAGTTACTCCCAAGCGGGAGTACCCTACGAGCAGTACTTC. Protein: CASSYSQAGVPYEQYF.

Ten or more counts support this clonotype. The chain uses TRBV29-1 and TRBJ1-3, with TRBD1 identical over 8 bases. The V gene's germline CDR1 is SQVTM and CDR2 ANQGSEA. J gave up 7 bases and V 2 bases, and 7 bases lay outside the gene matches. The CDR3 consists of 14 residues. CDR3 DNA: TGCAGCGTTGAACCCCCATCAGGGGGCAACACCATATATTTT. Translating gives CSVEPPSGGNTIYF.

This sequence joins TRBV15 and TRBJ2-5; 9 nucleotides agree with TRBD1. Germline trimming cut 3 bases from V and 2 bases from J; bases unmatched to any gene: 4. The germline V gene has CDR1 LNHNV and CDR2 YYDKDF (reference sequence). The length of the CDR3 is 15 residues. In DNA, the CDR3 is TGTGCCACCAGCAGCGTCGACAGGGGGCAAGAGACCCAGTACTTC. This sequence encodes CATSSVDRGQETQYF.

In its sample, this clonotype was seen many times. The chain employs TRBV12-3 or TRBV12-4 and TRBJ1-1, with TRBD1 as a possible D gene (6 bases). Trimming left V 1 base short and J 4 bases short, with 13 bases between. The CDR3 has 15 amino acids. CDR3 DNA sequence: TGTGCCAGCAGTTTAGTTACCAGGGGAACCACTGAAGCTTTCTTT. This codes for CASSLVTRGTTEAFF.

The chain couples TRBV7-9 to TRBJ1-2; D call uncertain. V lost 5 bases to trimming and J lost 4 bases, with 8 bases between them. From germline, CDR1 is SEHNR and CDR2 FQNEAQ (reference sequence). CDR3 length: 12 residues. The DNA for the CDR3 is TGTGCCAGCAGCCCACAGAGCTATGGCTACACCTTC. It is translated as CASSPQSYGYTF.

In its sample, this clonotype was seen once. The chain combines TRBV7-2 with TRBJ2-7; D may be TRBD1 (6 bases). CDR1 and CDR2 from the germline V gene are SGHTA and FQGNSA. V shed 5 bases and J shed 0 bases, with 14 bases lying between them. The CDR3 has 15 residues. CDR3 DNA sequence: TGTGCCAGCAGCCCTAGCTGGGGGCTCTCCTACGAGCAGTACTTC. Translated: CASSPSWGLSYEQYF. Complete variable domain (other parts from reference TRBV7-2 and TRBJ2-7): GAGVSQSPSNKVTEKGKDVELRCDPISGHTALYWYRQSLGQGLEFLIYFQGNSAPDKSGLPSDRFSAERTGGSVSTLTIQRTQQEDSAVYLCASSPSWGLSYEQYFGPGTRLTVT.

This chain joins TRBV5-1 and TRBJ2-6, with D perhaps TRBD1 (5 bases). Germline V lookup: CDR1 SGHRS, CDR2 YFSETQ. The CDR3 spans 10 residues. V was clipped by 4 bases and J by 12 bases, with 5 bases between them. The CDR3 nucleotides are TGCGCCAGCAGCAGGGGCGTCCTGACTTTC. Translating it yields CASSRGVLTF.

This clonotype turned up a few times. The V call is TRBV2, the J call TRBJ2-1; 10 nucleotides align to TRBD2. Germline V CDR1 and CDR2: SNHLY, FYNNEI. Losses at the gene ends were 8 bases for V and 8 bases for J; bases not matched to a gene: 6. The CDR3 extends over 13 amino acids. Here the CDR3 reads CASVLAGVDEQFF. In nucleotides, the CDR3 is TGTGCCAGCGTTCTAGCGGGAGTCGATGAGCAGTTCTTC. Combining the CDR3 with reference TRBV2 and TRBJ2-1 gives the whole variable domain EPEVTQTPSHQVTQMGQEVILRCVPISNHLYFYWYRQILGQKVEFLVSFYNNEISEKSEIFDDQFSVERPDGSNFTLKIRSTKLEDSAMYFCASVLAGVDEQFFGPGTRLTVL.

The chain joins TRBV20-1 to TRBJ2-7; TRBD1 might be the D (5 bases). The CDR3 spans 13 residues. CDR1 DFQATT and CDR2 SNEGSKA come from the germline V gene (reference sequence). V dropped 1 base and J dropped 2 bases, with 9 bases sitting between them. The CDR3, as DNA: TGCAGTGCTAGAGGGACACCGGCCTACGAGCAGTACTTC. Protein product: CSARGTPAYEQYF.

The chain employs TRBV29-1 and TRBJ2-5; weak D call: TRBD2 (6 bases). This CDR3 has 13 amino acids. Germline-derived CDR1 and CDR2 are SQVTM and ANQGSEA. V was pared by 3 bases and J by 5 bases, with 13 bases between. The CDR3 bases are TGCAGCGTTGATGTCTGGGGGGAGGAGACCCAGTACTTC. Its translation is CSVDVWGEETQYF.

V usage is TRBV7-8 and J usage is TRBJ2-6; the match to TRBD1 covers 9 bases. Trimming took 7 bases from V and 0 from J; bases not matched to a gene: 13. The CDR3 covers 19 residues. The germline CDR1 and CDR2 sequences are SGHVS and FQNEAQ. The CDR3 loop is CASTISPGTGTSGANVLTF. For the CDR3, the DNA is TGTGCCAGCACCATATCCCCCGGGACAGGGACCTCTGGGGCCAACGTCCTGACTTTC.

V is TRBV20-1 and J is TRBJ2-2; 8 bases align to TRBD1. CDR3 size: 13 residues. Germline V gives CDR1 DFQATT, CDR2 SNEGSKA (reference sequence). Trimming took 3 bases from V and 4 from J; bases not matched to a gene: 1. In nucleotides, the CDR3 is TGCAGTGCTAGTACAGGGGGCACCGGGGAGCTGTTTTTT. It yields the protein CSASTGGTGELFF.

The chain joins TRBV20-1 to TRBJ2-5, with a possible D match to TRBD1 (6 bases). Trimming shortened V by 5 bases and J by 5 bases, and 18 bases separated the two germline ends. The CDR3 is 14 amino acids. Germline lookup yields CDR1 DFQATT and CDR2 SNEGSKA (reference sequence). CDR3 sequence: CSAPAQGWQETQYF. The CDR3 DNA reads as TGCAGTGCTCCCGCGCAGGGGTGGCAGGAGACCCAGTACTTC.

Worth noting for this clonotype: The junction differs from germline at one of its ends, possibly a read error. V usage is TRBV7-2 and J usage is TRBJ2-2; D might be TRBD1 or TRBD2, each matching 5 bases. Germline V CDR1 and CDR2: SGHTA, FQGNSA. The CDR3 is made up of 15 amino acids. The CDR3 protein is CASSLDPGRTGELSW. DNA of the CDR3: TGTGCCAGCAGCTTAGATCCGGGGCGGACCGGGGAGCTGTCTTGG.

In its sample, this clonotype was seen many times. The chain carries TRBV7-9 and TRBJ2-5; TRBD1 agrees at 8 bases. The germline gives CDR1 SEHNR, CDR2 FQNEAQ (reference sequence). The CDR3 is made up of 15 amino acids. J gave up 2 bases and V 4 bases, and 6 bases lay outside the gene matches. CDR3 in amino acids: CASSSLDRGQETQYF. Here the CDR3 DNA reads TGTGCCAGCAGCTCCTTAGACAGGGGACAAGAGACCCAGTACTTC.